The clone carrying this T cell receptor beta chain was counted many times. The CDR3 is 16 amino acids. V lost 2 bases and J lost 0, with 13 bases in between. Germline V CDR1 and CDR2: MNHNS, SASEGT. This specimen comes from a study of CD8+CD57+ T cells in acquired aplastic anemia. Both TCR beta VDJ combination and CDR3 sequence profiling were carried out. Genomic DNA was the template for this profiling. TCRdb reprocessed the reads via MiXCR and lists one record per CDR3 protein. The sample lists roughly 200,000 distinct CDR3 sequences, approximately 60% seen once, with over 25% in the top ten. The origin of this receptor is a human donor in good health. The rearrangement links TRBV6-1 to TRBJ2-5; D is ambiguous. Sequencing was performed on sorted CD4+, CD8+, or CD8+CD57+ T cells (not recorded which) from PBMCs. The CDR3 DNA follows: TGTGCCAGCAGTGAATCGAAATTTAGGGACCAAGAGACCCAGTACTTC. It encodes CASSESKFRDQETQYF.